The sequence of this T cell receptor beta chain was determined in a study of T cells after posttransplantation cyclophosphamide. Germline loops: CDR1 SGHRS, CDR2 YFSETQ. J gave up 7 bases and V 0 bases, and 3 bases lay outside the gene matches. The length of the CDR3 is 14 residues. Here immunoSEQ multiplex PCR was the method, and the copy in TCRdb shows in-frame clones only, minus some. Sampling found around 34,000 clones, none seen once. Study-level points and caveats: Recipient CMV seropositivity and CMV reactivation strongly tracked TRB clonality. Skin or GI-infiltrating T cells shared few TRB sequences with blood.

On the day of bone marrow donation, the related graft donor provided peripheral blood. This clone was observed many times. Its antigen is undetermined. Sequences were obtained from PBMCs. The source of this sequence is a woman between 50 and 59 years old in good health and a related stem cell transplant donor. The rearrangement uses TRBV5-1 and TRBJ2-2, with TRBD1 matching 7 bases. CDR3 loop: CASSLGQGDGELFF. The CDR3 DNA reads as TGCGCCAGCAGCTTGGGACAGGGAGACGGGGAGCTGTTTTTT.